The 8 T cell receptor beta chains listed next were all sequenced from one sample in a study of blood T cell repertoires in COVID-19. Sequencing was performed with immunoSEQ multiplex PCR; in TCRdb, only in-frame clones are kept and a portion is missing. The table lists about 440,000 clones, approximately 90% of them singletons. What was sequenced was peripheral blood. These receptors originate from a woman in her twenties or thirties with acute or convalescent COVID-19.

This sequence joins TRBV3-1 (or the pseudogene TRBV3-2) and TRBJ2-1; D is ambiguous. V gave up 4 bases and J gave up 6 bases, with 13 bases separating them. The CDR3 covers 14 residues. CDR1 and CDR2 (germline): LGHDT, YNNKEL (reference sequence). In DNA, the CDR3 is TGTGCCAGCAGCCCCCGGTCTACCCGCAATGAGCAGTTCTTC. This encodes CASSPRSTRNEQFF.

The chain combines TRBV4-1 with TRBJ1-5; possibly TRBD1 for D (6 bases). Germline-derived CDR1 and CDR2 are MGHRA and YSYEKL. There are 14 residues in the CDR3. V was cut by 3 bases and J by 2 bases, with 8 bases left in between. DNA for the CDR3: TGCGCCAGCAGCCACCGACAGGGCAATCAGCCCCAGCATTTT. It codes for CASSHRQGNQPQHF.

In this sample, this clone turned up once. The chain combines TRBV28 with TRBJ2-7, with TRBD1 matching 7 bases. The CDR3 is 14 amino acids. J was trimmed by 8 bases and V by 8 bases; bases with no gene match: 15. Germline CDR1 reads MDHEN; CDR2 reads SYDVKM. DNA of the CDR3: TGTGCCAGCCATCCCGGAGACAGGGAGAGTAAGCAGTACTTC. Residues: CASHPGDRESKQYF.

V and J are TRBV28 and TRBJ1-4, with a tentative D call TRBD1 (6 bases). Germline lookup yields CDR1 MDHEN and CDR2 SYDVKM. The CDR3 extends over 13 amino acids. V was pared by 2 bases and J by 7 bases, with 8 bases between. The CDR3 DNA sequence: TGTGCCAGCAGTTTACAGGGGAGTGAAAAACTGTTTTTT. It specifies CASSLQGSEKLFF.

The chain combines TRBV6-5 with TRBJ2-7; D may be TRBD1 (5 bases). Per germline, CDR1 MNHEY and CDR2 SVGAGI. CDR3 length equals 16 residues. V lost 2 bases and J lost 1, with 15 bases in between. The CDR3 sequence: CASSYPRTPSSYEQYF. The CDR3 region has the DNA TGTGCCAGCAGTTACCCCCGGACACCGTCTTCCTACGAGCAGTACTTC.

This clone showed up just once. The sample contains more than one DNA sequence encoding this CDR3. CDR3 nucleotides: TGTGCCAGCAGCGTAGGTCTAGCGGAGACCCAGTACTTC. Its protein is CASSVGLAETQYF. V and J are TRBV9 and TRBJ2-5; D perhaps matches TRBD2 (6 bases). The CDR3 covers 13 residues. The V and J ends lost 0 bases and 5 bases respectively, with 8 bases between them. Germline assignment: CDR1 SGDLS and CDR2 YYNGEE.

The chain combines TRBV2 with TRBJ2-1, with unresolved D. V lost 7 bases and J 5 bases, leaving 15 bases between the germline ends. The length of the CDR3 is 14 residues. Per germline, CDR1 SNHLY and CDR2 FYNNEI. CDR3 coding DNA: TGTGCCAGCACCTATTTGCACAGAAACAATGAGCAGTTCTTC. Amino acids: CASTYLHRNNEQFF.

The gene calls are TRBV5-1 and TRBJ2-1; 10 nucleotides align to TRBD2. Germline values: CDR1 SGHRS, CDR2 YFSETQ. The CDR3 runs to 14 residues. V dropped 7 bases and J dropped 6; count of bases not matched to a gene: 7. CDR3 loop: CASGSGGGRNEQFF. Written as DNA, the CDR3 is TGCGCCAGCGGGAGCGGGGGGGGCCGCAATGAGCAGTTCTTC.